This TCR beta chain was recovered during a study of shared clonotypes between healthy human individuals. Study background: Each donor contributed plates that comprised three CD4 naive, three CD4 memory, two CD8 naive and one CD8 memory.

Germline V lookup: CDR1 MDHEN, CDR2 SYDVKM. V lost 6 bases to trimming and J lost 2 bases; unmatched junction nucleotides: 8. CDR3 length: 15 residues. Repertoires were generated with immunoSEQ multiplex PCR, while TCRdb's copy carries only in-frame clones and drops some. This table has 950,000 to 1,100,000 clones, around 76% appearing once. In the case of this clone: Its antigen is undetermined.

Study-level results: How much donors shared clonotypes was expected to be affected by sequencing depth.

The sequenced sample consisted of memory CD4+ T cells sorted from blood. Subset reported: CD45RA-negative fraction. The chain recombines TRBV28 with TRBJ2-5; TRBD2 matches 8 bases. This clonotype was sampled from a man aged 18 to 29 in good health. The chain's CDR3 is CASRLAGGGQETQYF. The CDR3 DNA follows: TGTGCCAGCAGACTGGCGGGGGGCGGTCAAGAGACCCAGTACTTC.